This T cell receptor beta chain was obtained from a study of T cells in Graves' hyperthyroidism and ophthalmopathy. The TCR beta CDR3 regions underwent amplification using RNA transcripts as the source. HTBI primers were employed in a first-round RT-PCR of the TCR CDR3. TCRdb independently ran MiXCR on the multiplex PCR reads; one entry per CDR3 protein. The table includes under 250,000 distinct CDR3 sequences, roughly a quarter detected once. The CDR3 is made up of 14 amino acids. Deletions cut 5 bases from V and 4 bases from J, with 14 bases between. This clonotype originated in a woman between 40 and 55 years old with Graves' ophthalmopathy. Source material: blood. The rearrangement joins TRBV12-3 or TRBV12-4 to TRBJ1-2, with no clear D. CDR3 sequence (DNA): TGTGCCAGCAGTCACCGACGGAGCCGCTATGGCTACACCTTC. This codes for CASSHRRSRYGYTF.